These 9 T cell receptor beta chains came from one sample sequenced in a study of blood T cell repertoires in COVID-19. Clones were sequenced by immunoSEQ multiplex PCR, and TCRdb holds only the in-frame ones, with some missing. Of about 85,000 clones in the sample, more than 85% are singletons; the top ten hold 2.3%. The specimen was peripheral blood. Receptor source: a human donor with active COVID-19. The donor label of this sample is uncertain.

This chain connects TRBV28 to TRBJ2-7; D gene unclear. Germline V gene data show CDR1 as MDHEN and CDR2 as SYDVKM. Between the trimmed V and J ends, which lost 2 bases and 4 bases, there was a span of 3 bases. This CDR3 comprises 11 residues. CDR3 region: CASSLTYEQYF. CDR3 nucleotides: TGTGCCAGCAGTTTAACTTACGAGCAGTACTTC.

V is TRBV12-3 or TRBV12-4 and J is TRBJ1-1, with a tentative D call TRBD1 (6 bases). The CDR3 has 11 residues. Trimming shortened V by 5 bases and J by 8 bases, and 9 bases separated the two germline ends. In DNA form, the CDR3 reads TGTGCCAGCAGTAGACAGGTCGAAGCTTTCTTT. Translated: CASSRQVEAFF.

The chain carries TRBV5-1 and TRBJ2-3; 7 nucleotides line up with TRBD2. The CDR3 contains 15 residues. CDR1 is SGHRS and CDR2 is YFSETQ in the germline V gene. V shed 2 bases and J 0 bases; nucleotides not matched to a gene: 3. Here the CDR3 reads CASSFPSGSTDTQYF. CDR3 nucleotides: TGCGCCAGCAGCTTCCCTAGCGGTAGCACAGATACGCAGTATTTT.

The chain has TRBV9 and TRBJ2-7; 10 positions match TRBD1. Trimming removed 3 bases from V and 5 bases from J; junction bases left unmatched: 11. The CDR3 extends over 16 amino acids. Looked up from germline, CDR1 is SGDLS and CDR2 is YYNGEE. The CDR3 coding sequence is TGTGCCAGCAGCGAGGGCCCGGGACAGGGGCCCCACGAGCAGTACTTC. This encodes CASSEGPGQGPHEQYF.

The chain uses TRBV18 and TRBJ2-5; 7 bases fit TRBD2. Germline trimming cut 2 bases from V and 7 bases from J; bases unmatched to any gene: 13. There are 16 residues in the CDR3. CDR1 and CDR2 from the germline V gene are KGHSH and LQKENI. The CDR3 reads CASSPTEGLASGTQYF. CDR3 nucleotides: TGTGCCAGCTCACCAACGGAGGGGCTGGCTAGCGGGACCCAGTACTTC.

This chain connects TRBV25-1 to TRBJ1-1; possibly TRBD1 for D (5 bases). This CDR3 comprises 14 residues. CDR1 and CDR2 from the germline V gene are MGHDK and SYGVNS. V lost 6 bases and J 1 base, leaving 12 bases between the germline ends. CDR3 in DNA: TGTGCCAGCAGCCCCCGACAGCAGAACACTGAAGCTTTCTTT. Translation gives CASSPRQQNTEAFF.

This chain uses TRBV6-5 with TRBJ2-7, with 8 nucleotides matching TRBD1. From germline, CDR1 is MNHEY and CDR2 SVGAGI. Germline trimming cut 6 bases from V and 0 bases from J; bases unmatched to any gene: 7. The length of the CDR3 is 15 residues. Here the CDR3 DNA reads TGTGCCAGCAGCCGAGGACAGGGCAGCTCCTACGAGCAGTACTTC. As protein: CASSRGQGSSYEQYF.

CDR3 in amino acids: CASSYGTPEQYF. CDR3 sequence (DNA): TGTGCCAGCAGCTATGGGACACCCGAGCAGTACTTC. This chain connects TRBV5-6 to TRBJ2-7, with D perhaps matching TRBD1 (6 bases). V lost 3 bases to trimming and J lost 6 bases, with 10 bases between them. Germline CDR1 reads SGHDT; CDR2 reads YYEEEE. The CDR3 sequence is 12 residues long.

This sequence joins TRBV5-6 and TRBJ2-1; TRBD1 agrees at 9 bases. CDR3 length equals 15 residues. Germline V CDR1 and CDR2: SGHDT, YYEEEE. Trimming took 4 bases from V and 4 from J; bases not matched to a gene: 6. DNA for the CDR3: TGTGCCAGCAGCCGGGAACAGGGGGCGTACAATGAGCAGTTCTTC. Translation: CASSREQGAYNEQFF.